These 10 T cell receptor beta chains originate from one sample sequenced in a study of OX40 agonist ivuxolimab in advanced cancers. Sequencing was performed with immunoSEQ multiplex PCR; in TCRdb, only in-frame clones are kept and a portion is missing. The table lists 40,000 to 50,000 clones, about 85% of them singletons. The sample was CD4+ or CD8+ T cells sorted from blood, taken in a trial of the OX40 agonist ivuxolimab. The receptor set was obtained from an adult with an advanced solid tumor such as melanoma, head and neck, liver or kidney cancer.

CDR3 residues: CASSVNRFDQPQHF. The CDR3 DNA reads TGTGCCAGCAGCGTAAACAGGTTCGATCAGCCCCAGCATTTT. The rearrangement joins TRBV9 to TRBJ1-5, with a tentative D call TRBD1 (5 bases). Germline V CDR1 and CDR2: SGDLS, YYNGEE. This CDR3 comprises 14 residues. V was clipped by 1 base and J by 5 bases, with 10 bases between them.

This clone was seen a few times. The J gene is TRBJ2-7, the V gene TRBV6-1, with D maybe TRBD1 (5 bases). V dropped 5 bases and J dropped 1 base, with 9 bases sitting between them. The CDR3 has 13 residues. From germline, CDR1 is MNHNS and CDR2 SASEGT. DNA of the CDR3: TGTGCCAGCAGTAGACAGATTTCCTACGAGCAGTACTTC. Amino acids: CASSRQISYEQYF.

The chain recombines TRBV5-1 with TRBJ2-2; D is ambiguous. CDR1 is SGHRS, CDR2 YFSETQ, per germline. The CDR3 is 14 residues long. Trimming removed 7 bases from V and 0 bases from J, with 10 bases in between. CDR3 bases: TGCGCCAGCTCCGGAACCGCGAACACCGGGGAGCTGTTTTTT. Amino acids: CASSGTANTGELFF.

This chain connects TRBV15 to TRBJ1-5; no reliable D call. V shed 4 bases and J shed 3 bases, with 7 bases lying between them. Germline V gene lookup returns CDR1 LNHNV and CDR2 YYDKDF (reference sequence). The CDR3 runs to 13 residues. The CDR3 loop is CATSNSPNQPQHF. CDR3 sequence (DNA): TGTGCCACCAGCAACTCTCCCAATCAGCCCCAGCATTTT.

The chain combines TRBV28 with TRBJ1-6, with D possibly being TRBD1 (5 bases). The CDR3 is 16 amino acids. Looked up from germline, CDR1 is MDHEN and CDR2 is SYDVKM. Trimming shortened V by 5 bases and J by 10 bases, and 21 bases separated the two germline ends. Here the CDR3 DNA reads TGTGCCAGCAGTCTCAACCGGGACCTCCTCCCCTCACCCCTCCACTTT. It is translated as CASSLNRDLLPSPLHF.

V is TRBV5-1 and J is TRBJ2-5; D is possibly TRBD1 or TRBD2 (5 bases each). CDR3 size: 13 residues. V lost 4 bases and J 9 bases, leaving 16 bases between the germline ends. Germline CDR1 is SGHRS and CDR2 is YFSETQ. CDR3 in amino acids: CASSAEGSIAQYF. The CDR3 nucleotides read TGCGCCAGCAGCGCCGAGGGGTCGATTGCCCAGTACTTC.

The genes are TRBV18 and TRBJ1-5, with TRBD1 as a possible D gene (5 bases). The germline gives CDR1 KGHSH, CDR2 LQKENI. V lost 2 bases to trimming and J lost 5 bases, with 10 bases between them. The CDR3 loop spans 14 amino acids. The CDR3 nucleotides are TGTGCCAGCTCACCAGGGGGTATTGATCAGCCCCAGCATTTT. This codes for CASSPGGIDQPQHF. The whole variable domain, remainder taken from reference TRBV18 and TRBJ1-5, is NAGVMQNPRHLVRRRGQEARLRCSPMKGHSHVYWYRQLPEEGLKFMVYLQKENIIDESGMPKERFSAEFPKEGPSILRIQQVVRGDSAAYFCASSPGGIDQPQHFGDGTRLSIL.

This rearrangement joins TRBV21-1 to TRBJ2-7; the D call in the table, TRBD1, was not verified against the DNA. TRBV21-1 counts as a pseudogene. The CDR3 is made up of 16 amino acids. In nucleotides, the CDR3 is TGTGCCAGCAGCAAAGAGGCCGGACAGATACACTACGAGCAGTACTTC. It codes for CASSKEAGQIHYEQYF.

This chain links TRBV5-4 with TRBJ2-3; 7 positions match TRBD1. Germline lookup yields CDR1 SGHNT and CDR2 YYREEE (reference sequence). The CDR3 covers 15 residues. V lost 0 bases and J lost 0; bases outside the gene matches: 1. CDR3 region: CASSLGQGSTDTQYF. Written as DNA, the CDR3 is TGTGCCAGCAGCTTGGGACAGGGCAGCACAGATACGCAGTATTTT.

This rearrangement joins TRBV14 to TRBJ1-2; D remains ambiguous. CDR1 and CDR2 (germline): SGHDN, FVKESK. The CDR3 sequence is 16 residues long. Trimming took 0 bases from V and 2 from J, leaving 13 bases between them. The chain's CDR3 is CASSQDWVQLNYGYTF. CDR3 DNA sequence: TGTGCCAGCAGCCAAGATTGGGTACAGCTGAACTATGGCTACACCTTC. Filled out from reference TRBV14 and TRBJ1-2, the complete variable domain reads EAGVTQFPSHSVIEKGQTVTLRCDPISGHDNLYWYRRVMGKEIKFLLHFVKESKQDESGMPNNRFLAERTGGTYSTLKVQPAELEDSGVYFCASSQDWVQLNYGYTFGSGTRLTVV.